This T cell receptor (beta chain) was profiled in a study of control samples from healthy donors and cancer patients. Clones were sequenced by immunoSEQ multiplex PCR, and TCRdb holds only the in-frame ones, with some missing. The table lists under 450,000 clones, 75% to 95% of them singletons. Trimming stripped 0 bases from V and 0 bases from J, with 13 bases between. The V gene's germline CDR1 is SGHDT and CDR2 YYEEEE. This CDR3 contains 18 residues. Specimen: PBMCs. This chain joins TRBV5-6 and TRBJ1-6, with D possibly being TRBD1 (6 bases). The sequence was obtained from a man aged 35-49 years with head and neck cancer. CDR3 amino acids: CASSLGAGAGSYNSPLHF. CDR3 DNA: TGTGCCAGCAGCTTGGGGGCAGGGGCGGGCTCCTATAATTCACCCCTCCACTTT.